This T cell receptor beta chain emerged from a study of blood T cell repertoires in COVID-19. The overall study: T cells, B-cell-depleted T cells, or PBMCs provided the cDNA or gDNA that served as material.

This clone has a single count. Germline lookup yields CDR1 SGHRS and CDR2 YFSETQ. The CDR3 length is 13 residues. V lost 2 bases, J lost 5 bases, and 10 bases lay in between. In the original processing: By means of reference gene primer amplification, nucleated cell counts were estimated. TCRdb keeps only in-frame clones here, not all; method: immunoSEQ multiplex PCR. The V and J calls and the clone size are those of that table, but D and trimming were determined from the DNA. Of over 120,000 clones in the sample, approximately 81% were seen once. The V and J genes are TRBV5-1 and TRBJ2-5; D uncertain. The specimen was peripheral blood. This receptor was taken from a human donor with acute or convalescent COVID-19. The donor label of this sample is uncertain. CDR3: CASSFPRQETQYF. DNA for the CDR3: TGCGCCAGCAGCTTTCCCCGCCAGGAGACCCAGTACTTC.